The next 22 T cell receptor beta chains were all read from a single sample in a study of T cells after yellow fever vaccination. One entry per CDR3 protein results from TCRdb running MiXCR on the 5' RACE reads. This table has some 200,000 distinct CDR3 sequences, approximately 3% appearing once. The source was CD4+ T cells sorted from PBMCs, collected 10 days after the yellow fever booster vaccination. The source is a man aged 18 to 30 who received the YFV17D yellow fever vaccine.

This chain connects TRBV3-1 to TRBJ2-1; maybe TRBD2 (6 bases). In germline, CDR1 is LGHDT, CDR2 YNNKEL (reference sequence). V lost 4 bases and J 4 bases, leaving 14 bases between the germline ends. The CDR3 spans 15 residues. The CDR3 DNA sequence: TGTGCCAGCAGCCCAAATAGCGGAGCATACAATGAGCAGTTCTTC. This translates into CASSPNSGAYNEQFF.

The gene calls are TRBV5-1 and TRBJ1-2; 8 bases fit TRBD1. V shed 4 bases, J shed 8 bases, and the junction held 7 bases outside the gene matches. This CDR3 has 13 amino acids. CDR1 is SGHRS, CDR2 YFSETQ, per germline. The CDR3 is CASSLDWTGGYTF. CDR3 coding DNA: TGCGCCAGCAGCCTGGACTGGACAGGGGGCTACACCTTC. Using reference TRBV5-1 and TRBJ1-2 for the parts outside the CDR3, the full variable domain is KAGVTQTPRYLIKTRGQQVTLSCSPISGHRSVSWYQQTPGQGLQFLFEYFSETQRNKGNFPGRFSGRQFSNSRSEMNVSTLELGDSALYLCASSLDWTGGYTFGSGTRLTVV.

This clonotype was observed many times. The gene calls are TRBV12-3 or TRBV12-4 and TRBJ2-3; 8 nucleotides match TRBD1. This CDR3 region has 16 residues. The V segment lost 5 bases and the J segment 0 bases; nucleotides outside the gene matches: 7. In nucleotides, the CDR3 is TGTGCCAGCAGTCAGGGGGCCGCGTTAAGCACAGATACGCAGTATTTT. Translating gives CASSQGAALSTDTQYF.

This clonotype showed up just a few times. This chain uses TRBV7-2 with TRBJ2-5; 13 bases are a match to TRBD2. V trimming: 5 bases; J trimming: 11 bases; junction bases outside the gene matches: 8. Germline V gene data show CDR1 as SGHTA and CDR2 as FQGNSA. The CDR3 has 14 residues. The CDR3 DNA follows: TGTGCCAGCAGCCCCGGGACTAGCGGGGCCCCTCAGTACTTC. This gives the protein CASSPGTSGAPQYF.

This clonotype was seen a few times. The chain couples TRBV20-1 to TRBJ2-1; possibly TRBD1 for D (6 bases). With 6 bases removed from V and 4 bases from J, the gap between germline ends came to 16 bases. The CDR3 has 14 residues. CDR1 DFQATT and CDR2 SNEGSKA come from the germline V gene (reference sequence). The CDR3 here is CSASRLTGYNEQFF. The CDR3 nucleotides read TGCAGTGCCAGTAGACTTACAGGGTACAATGAGCAGTTCTTC.

This clonotype was seen many times. The genes are TRBV5-6 and TRBJ2-4; D uncertain. The CDR3 sequence is 12 residues long. V was pared by 1 base and J by 6 bases, with 5 bases between. Germline V gives CDR1 SGHDT, CDR2 YYEEEE. CDR3 sequence reads: CASSLWGNIQYF. CDR3 in DNA: TGTGCCAGCAGCTTGTGGGGAAACATTCAGTACTTC.

This clonotype was recorded at least ten times. The V call is TRBV6-6, the J call TRBJ2-1; TRBD2 agrees at 10 bases. The germline V gene encodes CDR1 MNHNY and CDR2 SVGAGI (reference sequence). This CDR3 spans 14 amino acids. The V segment lost 7 bases and the J segment 9 bases; nucleotides outside the gene matches: 9. CDR3 protein: CASNPLAGAGEQFF. CDR3 sequence (DNA): TGTGCCAGCAACCCTCTAGCGGGGGCGGGTGAGCAGTTCTTC.

The V call is TRBV4-3, the J call TRBJ1-1; weak D call: TRBD1 (6 bases). The germline gives CDR1 LGHNA, CDR2 YSLEER. Trimming shortened V by 7 bases and J by 5 bases, and 11 bases separated the two germline ends. The CDR3 covers 12 residues. The DNA for the CDR3 is TGCGCCAGCAAGGGGGGCGGTACTGAAGCTTTCTTT. This encodes CASKGGGTEAFF.

This clonotype has ten or more counts. This chain uses TRBV7-6 with TRBJ2-2; no clear D. CDR3 length: 15 residues. Trimming removed 5 bases from V and 1 base from J, with 11 bases in between. CDR1 SGHVS and CDR2 FNYEAQ come from the germline V gene. In nucleotides, the CDR3 is TGTGCCAGCAGCGACGCACCGGTGAACACCGGGGAGCTGTTTTTT. As protein: CASSDAPVNTGELFF.

This clonotype showed up just a few times. This chain links TRBV3-1 with TRBJ2-3, with D uncertain. Germline V CDR1 and CDR2: LGHDT, YNNKEL (reference sequence). The CDR3 covers 13 residues. Trimming removed 0 bases from V and 2 bases from J, with 3 bases in between. The CDR3 loop reads CASSQDLTDTQYF. DNA of the CDR3: TGTGCCAGCAGCCAAGACCTCACAGATACGCAGTATTTT.

This clonotype was picked up many times. The V call is TRBV30, the J call TRBJ2-4, with TRBD2 identical over 7 bases. The CDR3 sequence is 13 residues long. Germline V gives CDR1 GTSNPN, CDR2 SVGIG (reference sequence). V shed 3 bases, J shed 7 bases, and the junction held 6 bases outside the gene matches. For the CDR3, the DNA is TGTGCCTGGAGACCTGGGGGGGGGAACATTCAGTACTTC. Residues: CAWRPGGGNIQYF.

This clonotype was seen ten or more times. The rearrangement joins TRBV10-3 to TRBJ1-1, with D perhaps TRBD1 (5 bases). Germline values: CDR1 ENHRY, CDR2 SYGVKD. This CDR3 region has 17 residues. The germline V and J ends were trimmed by 10 bases and 4 bases, with 28 bases remaining between them. The CDR3 here is CATQFGRVQGGFTEAFF. The CDR3 DNA reads as TGTGCCACCCAATTCGGCCGTGTCCAGGGCGGATTCACTGAAGCTTTCTTT.

The rearrangement joins TRBV7-6 to TRBJ1-3; 8 nucleotides agree with TRBD1. CDR3 length: 16 amino acids. Germline trimming cut 3 bases from V and 0 bases from J; bases unmatched to any gene: 4. Germline lookup yields CDR1 SGHVS and CDR2 FNYEAQ. Written as DNA, the CDR3 is TGTGCCAGCAGCTTGGACAGGGTTGCCTCTGGAAACACCATATATTTT. Translating it yields CASSLDRVASGNTIYF.

This clonotype was detected only a few times. CDR3 sequence reads: CSVRLDGHQPQHF. CDR3 nucleotides: TGCAGCGTTCGTTTGGACGGACATCAGCCCCAGCATTTT. This rearrangement joins TRBV29-1 to TRBJ1-5, with no clear D. This CDR3 contains 13 residues. From germline, CDR1 is SQVTM and CDR2 ANQGSEA. V lost 5 bases, J lost 5 bases, and 13 bases lay in between.

The chain recombines TRBV6-1 with TRBJ2-4, with 9 bases matching TRBD1. Losses at the gene ends were 3 bases for V and 0 bases for J; bases not matched to a gene: 6. The CDR3 spans 17 residues. From germline, CDR1 is MNHNS and CDR2 SASEGT. As DNA, the CDR3 is TGTGCCAGCAGTGATACCGGGACAGGGTCAGCCAAAAACATTCAGTACTTC. Its translation: CASSDTGTGSAKNIQYF.

This clonotype was seen many times. The chain employs TRBV5-1 and TRBJ1-5; 9 nucleotides align to TRBD1. The J segment lost 6 bases and the V segment lost 0 bases, leaving 10 bases of the junction unmatched. CDR1 is SGHRS and CDR2 is YFSETQ in the germline V gene. This CDR3 spans 17 amino acids. CDR3 sequence reads: CASSLAPGQGVGQPQHF. CDR3 sequence (DNA): TGCGCCAGCAGCTTGGCCCCGGGACAGGGAGTCGGTCAGCCCCAGCATTTT. Variable domain in full (rest from reference TRBV5-1 and TRBJ1-5): KAGVTQTPRYLIKTRGQQVTLSCSPISGHRSVSWYQQTPGQGLQFLFEYFSETQRNKGNFPGRFSGRQFSNSRSEMNVSTLELGDSALYLCASSLAPGQGVGQPQHFGDGTRLSIL.

This clonotype was recorded at least ten times. The chain recombines TRBV5-4 with TRBJ2-2; 10 nucleotides align to TRBD2. Trimming removed 1 base from V and 4 bases from J; junction bases left unmatched: 4. Germline V gives CDR1 SGHNT, CDR2 YYREEE (reference sequence). This CDR3 region has 16 residues. CDR3 in DNA: TGTGCCAGCAGCTTGCCAGCGGGGGGGGTCACCGGGGAGCTGTTTTTT. It specifies CASSLPAGGVTGELFF.

This clonotype was seen at least ten times. The rearrangement links TRBV29-1 to TRBJ1-1; D perhaps matches TRBD1 (5 bases). Germline V CDR1 and CDR2: SQVTM, ANQGSEA. V shed 2 bases and J shed 5 bases, with 12 bases lying between them. The CDR3 extends over 13 amino acids. CDR3 in amino acids: CSVENLAGTEAFF. The CDR3 nucleotides are TGCAGCGTTGAAAACCTGGCAGGGACTGAAGCTTTCTTT.

This clonotype was found many times. This chain connects TRBV20-1 to TRBJ1-2; D is ambiguous. Germline CDR1 and CDR2: DFQATT and SNEGSKA (reference sequence). The CDR3 runs to 14 residues. Trimming removed 3 bases from V and 8 bases from J, with 19 bases in between. The CDR3 sequence is CSARAKGRPDGYTF. CDR3 coding DNA: TGCAGTGCTAGGGCTAAAGGCCGACCGGACGGCTACACCTTC.

V usage is TRBV4-2 and J usage is TRBJ2-3; unclear D gene. CDR1 and CDR2 (germline): LGHNA, YNFKEQ. The ends were cut back, 0 bases at V and 6 bases at J, with 4 bases in the middle. CDR3 length equals 12 residues. The CDR3 spells CASSQEDDTQYF. CDR3 DNA: TGTGCCAGCAGCCAAGAAGACGATACGCAGTATTTT.

J is TRBJ1-2 and V is TRBV6-2 or TRBV6-3; D is uncertain. Looked up from germline, CDR1 is MNHEY and CDR2 is SVGEGT. V lost 6 bases and J 5 bases, leaving 13 bases between the germline ends. This CDR3 spans 13 amino acids. The CDR3 sequence is CASRIRETYGYTF. DNA of the CDR3: TGTGCCAGCAGAATCCGGGAGACGTATGGCTACACCTTC.

This clonotype was seen more than once but under ten times. V usage is TRBV12-3 or TRBV12-4 and J usage is TRBJ2-7, with 7 nucleotides matching TRBD2. This CDR3 has 14 residues. V trimming: 3 bases; J trimming: 2 bases; junction bases outside the gene matches: 4. DNA for the CDR3: TGTGCCAGCAGTTTGGGGGGGGTGACCTACGAGCAGTACGTC. Translation gives CASSLGGVTYEQYV.